These 9 T cell receptor beta chains were sequenced from one sample in a study of spatial heterogeneity in lung cancer. In TCRdb, the 5' RACE reads were re-called with MiXCR into one record per CDR3 protein. The table shows about 20,000 distinct CDR3 sequences, with 10% occurring only once. Time point denoted: blood at routine non-recurrence follow-up after resection. The material sequenced was PBMCs, taken at follow-up. Receptors were obtained from a female donor with early-stage non-small cell lung cancer.

This clonotype was observed a few times. This sequence joins TRBV7-2 and TRBJ1-5; D remains ambiguous. CDR1 is SGHTA, CDR2 FQGNSA, per germline. The CDR3 spans 17 residues. V lost 5 bases and J 2 bases, leaving 19 bases between the germline ends. The CDR3 sequence is CASSAAGGVIGNQPQHF. In DNA, the CDR3 is TGTGCCAGCAGCGCCGCCGGTGGAGTCATCGGCAATCAGCCCCAGCATTTT.

This clonotype was observed at least ten times. The chain uses TRBV18 and TRBJ2-7; 10 positions match TRBD1. Per germline, CDR1 KGHSH and CDR2 LQKENI. The CDR3 totals 14 residues. J gave up 6 bases and V 5 bases, and 7 bases lay outside the gene matches. CDR3 protein: CASSKDGTGVEQYF. In nucleotides, the CDR3 is TGTGCCAGCTCAAAAGACGGGACAGGGGTCGAGCAGTACTTC.

This clonotype came up many times. The chain carries TRBV4-1 and TRBJ2-3, with D unclear. The CDR3 length is 12 residues. CDR1 MGHRA and CDR2 YSYEKL come from the germline V gene. Between the trimmed V and J ends, which lost 2 bases and 5 bases, there was a span of 5 bases. This chain's CDR3 is CASSQILDTQYF. The CDR3 bases are TGCGCCAGCAGCCAAATCCTAGATACGCAGTATTTT.

This clonotype was detected many times. The chain has TRBV28 and TRBJ2-2, with 10 positions matching TRBD2. This CDR3 spans 16 amino acids. V trimming: 4 bases; J trimming: 7 bases; junction bases outside the gene matches: 9. Looked up from germline, CDR1 is MDHEN and CDR2 is SYDVKM. DNA for the CDR3: TGTGCCAGCAGTTCTCCCGGGACTAGCGTCATCGGGGAGCTGTTTTTT. Protein sequence: CASSSPGTSVIGELFF.

This clonotype was observed many times. This rearrangement joins TRBV19 to TRBJ1-3, with D perhaps TRBD1 (6 bases). The CDR3 consists of 16 residues. Trimming took 6 bases from V and 0 from J, leaving 15 bases between them. Germline CDR1 reads LNHDA; CDR2 reads SQIVND (reference sequence). The CDR3 here is CASRKQQGSSGNTIYF. CDR3 DNA: TGTGCCAGTAGGAAGCAACAGGGCTCCTCTGGAAACACCATATATTTT.

This rearrangement joins TRBV2 to TRBJ2-3; 11 positions agree with TRBD1. The CDR3 totals 15 residues. V dropped 4 bases and J dropped 4; count of bases not matched to a gene: 4. CDR1 is SNHLY and CDR2 is FYNNEI in the germline V gene. The CDR3: CASSGGTGGPDTQYF. In nucleotides, the CDR3 is TGTGCCAGCAGTGGGGGGACAGGGGGTCCAGATACGCAGTATTTT. The whole variable domain, filled in from reference TRBV2 and TRBJ2-3, reads EPEVTQTPSHQVTQMGQEVILRCVPISNHLYFYWYRQILGQKVEFLVSFYNNEISEKSEIFDDQFSVERPDGSNFTLKIRSTKLEDSAMYFCASSGGTGGPDTQYFGPGTRLTVL.

This clonotype was picked up a small number of times. This chain links TRBV7-2 with TRBJ2-3; a weak D match, TRBD1 (5 bases). V gave up 5 bases and J gave up 4 bases, with 19 bases separating them. Germline V gives CDR1 SGHTA, CDR2 FQGNSA. The CDR3 is made up of 16 amino acids. CDR3 sequence (DNA): TGTGCCAGCAGCCCCCAGACAGCGAGACAGTCAGATACGCAGTATTTT. Encoded protein: CASSPQTARQSDTQYF.

This clonotype was counted at least ten times. The chain recombines TRBV3-1 with TRBJ2-7; maybe TRBD2 (6 bases). Trimming left V 5 bases short and J 6 bases short, with 14 bases between. Germline V lookup: CDR1 LGHDT, CDR2 YNNKEL (reference sequence). The CDR3 extends over 13 amino acids. For the CDR3, the DNA is TGTGCCAGCAGCTTCCGGCGGGATTTCGAGCAGTACTTC. It codes for CASSFRRDFEQYF.

Of note for this clonotype: It may be a read error: a sequence one base away is much more abundant. The chain combines TRBV28 with TRBJ1-3; D is uncertain. Germline lookup yields CDR1 MDHEN and CDR2 SYDVKM. CDR3 size: 15 residues. Trimming took 3 bases from V and 4 from J, leaving 13 bases between them. The CDR3 sequence is CASSFHETTGNTIYF. The CDR3 DNA reads as TGTGCCAGCAGTTTCCACGAGACAACCGGAAACACCATATATTTT.